Below, 27 T cell receptor beta chains from the same sample are listed, as sequenced in a study of blood T cells in healthy people across ages. A J-beta primer mix and a sample-barcoded 5' primer were used in a second PCR of about 7 to 12 cycles. TCRdb called the 5' RACE reads again in MiXCR, with one record for every CDR3 protein. The sample has around 800,000 distinct CDR3 sequences; 53% are singletons. The sequenced sample was blood. These receptors were collected from an elderly man in good health.

This clonotype was seen more than once but under ten times. This chain joins TRBV21-1 and TRBJ2-7; whether TRBD2, the table's D call, matches the DNA was not checked. TRBV21-1 is designated a pseudogene. This CDR3 spans 19 amino acids. The CDR3 reads CASSKNARLAVDVPGEQYF. The CDR3 DNA reads TGTGCCAGCAGCAAAAATGCGCGGCTAGCGGTCGATGTTCCGGGGGAGCAGTACTTC.

CDR3 DNA: TGTGCCAGCAGCCGTGGGGAGGAAGAGACCCAGTACTTC. Translating it yields CASSRGEEETQYF. The rearrangement links TRBV7-9 to TRBJ2-5; possible D gene TRBD2, 6 bases. CDR1 is SEHNR and CDR2 is FQNEAQ in the germline V gene (reference sequence). The CDR3 is 13 amino acids. Trimming pared 5 bases from V and 3 bases from J, leaving 10 bases between.

This chain links TRBV4-1 with TRBJ2-5, with D tentatively TRBD1 or TRBD2 (6 bases each). The CDR3 is 15 residues long. V lost 2 bases, J lost 11 bases, and 21 bases lay in between. Germline CDR1 and CDR2: MGHRA and YSYEKL. The CDR3 DNA reads TGCGCCAGCAGCCAAAAGGAGGGGGAGTACAATGAGCAGTACTTC. Protein: CASSQKEGEYNEQYF.

V is TRBV7-3 and J is TRBJ2-1, with 8 bases matching TRBD1. Germline trimming cut 7 bases from V and 10 bases from J; bases unmatched to any gene: 6. This CDR3 is built from 12 residues. The germline CDR1 and CDR2 sequences are SGHTA and FQGTGA. The CDR3 reads CASTSGGAEQFF. The CDR3 DNA is TGTGCCAGCACCTCAGGGGGCGCCGAGCAGTTCTTC.

The rearrangement joins TRBV5-1 to TRBJ2-7, with D possibly TRBD2 on 6 matching bases. CDR3 length: 15 amino acids. The germline V gene encodes CDR1 SGHRS and CDR2 YFSETQ. V gave up 3 bases and J gave up 2 bases, with 15 bases separating them. DNA for the CDR3: TGCGCCAGCAGCTCGGGAGAAAGGCCCCCCTACGAGCAGTACTTC. Protein: CASSSGERPPYEQYF.

This clonotype occurred a few times. The V call is TRBV20-1, the J call TRBJ2-3; D might be TRBD2 (5 bases). Germline V lookup: CDR1 DFQATT, CDR2 SNEGSKA (reference sequence). Trimming cost V 0 bases and J 14 bases, with 27 bases left between them. The CDR3 has 16 amino acids. The CDR3 region has the DNA TGCAGTGCTAGAGATCAGGAGGACCGGTGGGTCGGATACGCGTATTTT. Protein: CSARDQEDRWVGYAYF.

The rearrangement links TRBV20-1 to TRBJ2-1; 11 bases fit TRBD2. The V gene's germline CDR1 is DFQATT and CDR2 SNEGSKA (reference sequence). CDR3 size: 15 residues. With V trimmed by 5 bases and J by 6 bases, 9 bases remained unmatched. This chain's CDR3 is CSASLLAGGPNEQFF. The CDR3 bases are TGCAGTGCTTCGCTTCTAGCGGGAGGACCCAATGAGCAGTTCTTC.

This clonotype was recorded only once. The chain carries TRBV5-5 and TRBJ2-5, with TRBD1 identical over 8 bases. The CDR3 is 16 amino acids. V shed 1 base, J shed 1 base, and the junction held 6 bases outside the gene matches. Germline assignment: CDR1 SGHKS and CDR2 YYEKEE (reference sequence). CDR3 bases: TGTGCCAGCAGCTTGCAGACCGGGACAGGCCAAGAGACCCAGTACTTC. Amino acid sequence: CASSLQTGTGQETQYF.

The chain is built from TRBV7-2 and TRBJ2-7; D not resolved. V was cut by 1 base and J by 9 bases, with 13 bases left in between. CDR1 is SGHTA, CDR2 FQGNSA, per germline. CDR3 size: 13 residues. CDR3 sequence (DNA): TGTGCCAGCAGCTTAGTCGCCTCTAATGGGCAGTACTTC. Amino acids: CASSLVASNGQYF.

V is TRBV10-3 and J is TRBJ1-1; maybe TRBD1 (5 bases). Germline V CDR1 and CDR2: ENHRY, SYGVKD. V lost 2 bases, J lost 1 base, and 23 bases lay in between. The CDR3 has 19 residues. CDR3 sequence (DNA): TGTGCCATCAGTGAGGGGAGACGGGGCCTAACCTTCCAGAACACTGAAGCTTTCTTT. It encodes CAISEGRRGLTFQNTEAFF.

This chain connects TRBV12-3 or TRBV12-4 to TRBJ2-1; D is unresolved. Judging by the DNA end, TRBJ2-7 fits better; the J call may be wrong. CDR3 length: 13 residues. The CDR3 reads CASKQSYYNEQYF. For the CDR3, the DNA is TGTGCCAGCAAACAGAGCTACTACAATGAGCAGTACTTC.

This clonotype occurred a few times. This sequence joins TRBV5-1 and TRBJ2-1; 13 positions match TRBD2. The germline CDR1 and CDR2 sequences are SGHRS and YFSETQ. The CDR3 is made up of 15 amino acids. V lost 2 bases and J lost 9; bases outside the gene matches: 5. The CDR3 sequence: CASSFPGLAGFEQFF. The CDR3 region has the DNA TGCGCCAGCAGCTTTCCGGGACTAGCGGGATTTGAGCAGTTCTTC.

The chain links TRBV11-2 to TRBJ1-2, with TRBD1 as a possible D gene (5 bases). Trimming shortened V by 3 bases and J by 7 bases, and 18 bases separated the two germline ends. This CDR3 has 15 amino acids. Germline V lookup: CDR1 SGHAT, CDR2 FQNNGV. CDR3 sequence (DNA): TGTGCCAGCAGCTTCCTATGGGCAGGGATAGGTGGCTACACCTTC. Protein product: CASSFLWAGIGGYTF.

This chain's CDR3 is CAVTSGSGADTQYF. CDR3 DNA: TGTGCCGTTACTAGCGGGAGTGGGGCAGATACGCAGTATTTT. The rearrangement links TRBV10-3 to TRBJ2-3; TRBD2 aligns across 11 bases. J lost 4 bases, V lost 11 bases, and 8 bases had no gene match. The CDR3 loop spans 14 amino acids. The germline V gene has CDR1 ENHRY and CDR2 SYGVKD.

In its sample, this clonotype was seen a few times. The V gene is TRBV6-5, the J gene TRBJ2-7; D is possibly TRBD2 (6 bases). The J call may not be correct, given that the DNA end is closer to TRBJ2-5. The CDR3 contains 14 residues. Germline CDR1 and CDR2: MNHEY and SVGAGI. CDR3 coding DNA: TGTGCCAGCAGAACCCTCGGGGGTGGGGAGACCCAGTACTTC. Encoded protein: CASRTLGGGETQYF.

This clonotype was observed a handful of times. The chain employs TRBV28 and TRBJ2-4; TRBD1 might be the D (6 bases). The tail of the sequence fits TRBJ2-7 better, so the J call may be wrong. The CDR3 is 12 amino acids. From germline, CDR1 is MDHEN and CDR2 SYDVKM. CDR3 bases: TGTGCCAGCAGTCCGAACAGGGACGAGCAGTACTTC. It specifies CASSPNRDEQYF.

This clonotype was seen just once. The chain is built from TRBV9 and TRBJ2-1; 9 nucleotides align to TRBD2. Trimming removed 3 bases from V and 5 bases from J; junction bases left unmatched: 6. The germline gives CDR1 SGDLS, CDR2 YYNGEE. The CDR3 consists of 15 residues. The CDR3 loop is CASSERGAYDNEQFF. The CDR3 coding sequence is TGTGCCAGCAGCGAGCGGGGGGCTTACGACAATGAGCAGTTCTTC.

On this clonotype: Its ends do not fully match the called genes, so a read error is possible. The chain couples TRBV7-7 to TRBJ2-5, with 9 bases identical to TRBD1. Germline CDR1 reads SSHAT; CDR2 reads FNYEAQ (reference sequence). CDR3 length: 18 residues. The CDR3 loop reads CASSLWGPGTGLQETQYF. In nucleotides, the CDR3 is TGTGCTAGCAGCTTATGGGGACCGGGGACAGGGCTACAAGAGACCCAGTACTTC.

This clonotype appeared a few times. The CDR3, as DNA: TGTGCCAGCAAGGAGTCTAGCGGGGCGATTAATACGCAGTATTTT. This gives the protein CASKESSGAINTQYF. The chain links TRBV6-5 to TRBJ2-3, with 9 bases lining up with TRBD2. This CDR3 is built from 15 residues. The ends lost 7 bases at V and 7 bases at J; junction bases unmatched: 12. The V gene's germline CDR1 is MNHEY and CDR2 SVGAGI.

This chain uses TRBV3-1 with TRBJ2-1; 12 bases line up with TRBD2. CDR1 is LGHDT, CDR2 YNNKEL, per germline (reference sequence). This CDR3 region has 15 residues. V lost 3 bases to trimming and J lost 7 bases; unmatched junction nucleotides: 4. CDR3 residues: CASSQTSGSWNEQFF. As DNA, the CDR3 is TGTGCCAGCAGCCAGACTAGCGGGAGTTGGAATGAGCAGTTCTTC.

The chain has TRBV29-1 and TRBJ2-1; D not resolved. This CDR3 spans 12 amino acids. The V and J ends lost 3 bases and 4 bases respectively, with 7 bases between them. Germline values: CDR1 SQVTM, CDR2 ANQGSEA. This chain's CDR3 is CSVDPYYNEQFF. The CDR3 bases are TGCAGCGTTGACCCCTATTACAATGAGCAGTTCTTC.

This chain links TRBV20-1 with TRBJ2-1; 11 bases are shared with TRBD2. Germline lookup yields CDR1 DFQATT and CDR2 SNEGSKA (reference sequence). V was pared by 3 bases and J by 8 bases, with 6 bases of the junction left unmatched. The CDR3 runs 14 residues. The CDR3 DNA reads TGCAGTGCTAGGCTAGCGGGAGGAACCCATGAGCAGTTCTTC. Residues: CSARLAGGTHEQFF.

The V and J genes are TRBV4-2 and TRBJ2-5; weak D call: TRBD2 (6 bases). The CDR3 extends over 14 amino acids. V lost 4 bases, J lost 11 bases, and 20 bases lay in between. Germline CDR1 and CDR2: LGHNA and YNFKEQ. CDR3 DNA: TGTGCCAGCAGCCTGGCGGGGACCTATTTGGTGCAGTACTTC. Its protein is CASSLAGTYLVQYF.

The chain recombines TRBV5-5 with TRBJ1-1; D unresolved. The CDR3 contains 16 residues. Germline lookup yields CDR1 SGHKS and CDR2 YYEKEE (reference sequence). V lost 9 bases to trimming and J lost 3 bases, with 24 bases between them. DNA for the CDR3: TGTGCCACTTCCCCTGGAACTATAGCGGGCGACACTGAAGCTTTCTTT. The encoded protein is CATSPGTIAGDTEAFF.

This clonotype was seen a few times. V gene TRBV13 combines with J gene TRBJ2-3, with no clear D. Trimming shortened V by 0 bases and J by 4 bases, and 11 bases separated the two germline ends. Germline V gives CDR1 PRHDT, CDR2 FYEKMQ (reference sequence). CDR3 length: 15 residues. The CDR3 DNA follows: TGTGCCAGCAGCTTAGGTTGGCCGTCGGCAGATACGCAGTATTTT. It codes for CASSLGWPSADTQYF.

This clonotype occurred once. The chain recombines TRBV20-1 with TRBJ2-7, with TRBD1 matching 8 bases. The CDR3 is 14 residues long. The V gene end was trimmed by 5 bases and the J gene end by 1 base; junction bases not matched to a gene: 7. CDR1 and CDR2 (germline): DFQATT, SNEGSKA (reference sequence). The CDR3 region has the DNA TGCAGTGCTGAGGGACAGGAGATATCCTACGAGCAGTACTTC. It is translated as CSAEGQEISYEQYF.

The table lists this clonotype with a few counts. An end of the junction differs from the germline gene, which may be a read error. The rearrangement uses TRBV5-1 and TRBJ2-3; D is uncertain. The CDR3 contains 14 residues. CDR1 is SGHRS and CDR2 is YFSETQ in the germline V gene. The CDR3 nucleotides are TGTGCCAGCAGCTTAGATGGAGGCACAGATACGCAGTATTTT. It is translated as CASSLDGGTDTQYF.